The present T cell receptor beta chain was sequenced within a study of beta chain features in type 1 diabetes. Sorted CD4+ subsets: naive, central memory, regulatory, stem cell-like memory (CD45RO/CCR7/CD25/CD127/CD95/CD27 panel). General observations from the study: Patients with Type 1 diabetes showed moderately but significantly shorter TCRB CDR3s in all four CD4+ subsets. Junctions at VDJ sites from type 1 diabetes patients had fewer insertions and more deletions.

Trimming removed 0 bases from V and 9 bases from J, with 15 bases in between. The CDR3 loop spans 15 amino acids. CDR1 is LGHNA, CDR2 YSLEER, per germline. Details on this clone: Its target is unknown.

The sequenced template was cDNA made from the entire isolated RNA. The data were produced by immunoSEQ multiplex PCR, yet TCRdb's version contains in-frame clones alone and is incomplete. The sample lists some 400,000 clones, around 16% occurring once. Sequencing input: naive CD4+ T cells from blood. The chain combines TRBV4-3 with TRBJ2-1; D call uncertain. This sequence was found in a woman aged 18-35 years in good health. Here the CDR3 DNA reads TGCGCCAGCAGCCAAGATCTAACCCTAACCCGTGAGCAGTTCTTC. Encoded protein: CASSQDLTLTREQFF.